Following are 25 T cell receptor beta chains from one sample sequenced in a study of human T cells and chemical hapten exposure. One entry per CDR3 protein results from TCRdb running MiXCR on the RACE reads. This repertoire shows tens of thousands of distinct CDR3 sequences, 8% to 10% found once; its top ten account for around 9.6%. As for time point: pre-sensitization, week 0. Treatment meaning: therapeutic diphenylcyclopropenone sensitization with weekly scalp DPC. The sequencing used whole blood, collected in connection with sensitization to the hapten diphenylcyclopropenone (DPC). The receptors stem from a man between 35 and 55 years old with alopecia areata. Some clones in this sample may be carry-over from other donors' samples.

In its sample, this clonotype was seen a few times. The chain links TRBV7-9 to TRBJ1-5, with D possibly TRBD1 on 5 matching bases. The CDR3 contains 12 residues. Germline-derived CDR1 and CDR2 are SEHNR and FQNEAQ (reference sequence). V was pared by 5 bases and J by 6 bases, with 8 bases between. CDR3 amino acids: CASSQGVQPQHF. The CDR3 DNA follows: TGTGCCAGCAGCCAAGGGGTTCAGCCCCAGCATTTT.

This rearrangement joins TRBV3-1 to TRBJ2-3; weak D call: TRBD1 (5 bases). The CDR3 covers 13 residues. Germline V CDR1 and CDR2: LGHDT, YNNKEL (reference sequence). V dropped 7 bases and J dropped 2 bases, with 10 bases sitting between them. The CDR3 here is CASTTGVTDTQYF. CDR3 bases: TGTGCCAGCACCACAGGTGTCACAGATACGCAGTATTTT.

The CDR3 nucleotides are TGTGCCAGCAGGATAGGAGGGATAAGCAATCAGCCCCAGCATTTT. Protein product: CASRIGGISNQPQHF. J is TRBJ1-5 and V is TRBV12-3 or TRBV12-4, with D uncertain. Trimming cost V 6 bases and J 1 base, with 13 bases left between them. This CDR3 has 15 amino acids.

This clonotype was seen at least ten times. This chain uses TRBV6-6 with TRBJ2-3; 7 nucleotides match TRBD2. V shed 6 bases and J 6 bases; nucleotides not matched to a gene: 12. CDR1 and CDR2 from the germline V gene are MNHNY and SVGAGI (reference sequence). CDR3 length equals 15 residues. The CDR3: CASSKLASVGDTQYF. DNA for the CDR3: TGTGCCAGCAGCAAACTAGCGTCTGTCGGGGATACGCAGTATTTT.

This clonotype has a handful of counts. This chain links TRBV6-2 or TRBV6-3 with TRBJ2-7, with TRBD1 identical over 9 bases. Germline CDR1 is MNHEY and CDR2 is SVGEGT. V lost 2 bases and J lost 1; bases outside the gene matches: 3. The CDR3 has 15 residues. CDR3 DNA: TGTGCCAGCAGTTACGGGACAGGGCTTTCCTACGAGCAGTACTTC. Translation gives CASSYGTGLSYEQYF.

This clonotype was counted ten times or more. The V gene is TRBV30, the J gene TRBJ2-7; no reliable D call. The CDR3 covers 13 residues. Trimming stripped 2 bases from V and 3 bases from J, with 11 bases between. The germline V gene encodes CDR1 GTSNPN and CDR2 SVGIG (reference sequence). As DNA, the CDR3 is TGTGCCTGGAGTAGGGTCACACACTACGAGCAGTACTTC. It yields the protein CAWSRVTHYEQYF.

This clonotype was picked up many times. The V gene is TRBV15, the J gene TRBJ2-1, with 9 bases identical to TRBD1. This CDR3 has 14 residues. The V gene end was trimmed by 7 bases and the J gene end by 0 bases; junction bases not matched to a gene: 1. Germline lookup yields CDR1 LNHNV and CDR2 YYDKDF (reference sequence). The CDR3 region is CATTTGGSYNEQFF. CDR3 nucleotides: TGTGCCACCACGACAGGGGGCTCCTACAATGAGCAGTTCTTC.

J is TRBJ2-3 and V is TRBV28; 11 nucleotides align to TRBD2. Unmatched junction bases numbered 6, after V lost 2 bases and J lost 5 bases. CDR3 size: 16 residues. Germline CDR1 is MDHEN and CDR2 is SYDVKM. In DNA, the CDR3 is TGTGCCAGCAGTTTAATAGCGGGAGGGCCAGAAGATACGCAGTATTTT. It translates to CASSLIAGGPEDTQYF.

At least ten counts were recorded for this clonotype. This chain joins TRBV6-1 and TRBJ2-2; possibly TRBD1 for D (6 bases). The CDR3 totals 13 residues. Germline V gives CDR1 MNHNS, CDR2 SASEGT. V lost 6 bases and J lost 7, with 12 bases in between. The CDR3 DNA sequence: TGTGCCAGCAGGAACAGGGAAGTCGGGGAGCTGTTTTTT. This gives the protein CASRNREVGELFF.

The chain employs TRBV6-2 or TRBV6-3 and TRBJ2-2; TRBD1 matches 8 bases. This CDR3 has 15 residues. Germline V gives CDR1 MNHEY, CDR2 SVGEGT. The J segment lost 3 bases and the V segment lost 5 bases, leaving 5 bases of the junction unmatched. This CDR3 is CASSPPGGYTGELFF. CDR3 DNA: TGTGCCAGCAGTCCCCCAGGGGGCTACACCGGGGAGCTGTTTTTT.

This clonotype was found a few times. The chain recombines TRBV28 with TRBJ2-1, with TRBD2 matching over 7 bases. Trimming removed 1 base from V and 7 bases from J; junction bases left unmatched: 7. Germline V lookup: CDR1 MDHEN, CDR2 SYDVKM. This CDR3 region has 15 residues. The CDR3 bases are TGTGCCAGCAGTTTATCGGGGAGGGCCTTGAATGAGCAGTTCTTC. Translated: CASSLSGRALNEQFF.

Many counts were recorded for this clonotype. The chain uses TRBV2 and TRBJ2-7, with TRBD1 as a possible D gene (5 bases). This CDR3 contains 12 residues. Germline CDR1 and CDR2: SNHLY and FYNNEI. The germline V and J ends were trimmed by 7 bases and 2 bases, with 9 bases remaining between them. The CDR3 reads CASTRQPYEQYF. CDR3 DNA sequence: TGTGCCAGCACCAGACAGCCCTACGAGCAGTACTTC.

The rearrangement joins TRBV2 to TRBJ2-1, with 12 nucleotides matching TRBD1. Germline V lookup: CDR1 SNHLY, CDR2 FYNNEI. The V gene end was trimmed by 6 bases and the J gene end by 9 bases; junction bases not matched to a gene: 6. There are 14 residues in the CDR3. CDR3 sequence (DNA): TGTGCCAGCAGCCGGGACAGGGGGCTCGGTGAGCAGTTCTTC. Protein product: CASSRDRGLGEQFF.

The rearrangement joins TRBV9 to TRBJ2-7; D possibly matches TRBD1 or TRBD2 (5 bases each). Trimming left V 0 bases short and J 5 bases short, with 12 bases between. Germline V gives CDR1 SGDLS, CDR2 YYNGEE. The length of the CDR3 is 14 residues. The DNA for the CDR3 is TGTGCCAGCAGCGTAGAGGGCAGGGACCACGAGCAGTACTTC. It yields the protein CASSVEGRDHEQYF.

This clonotype was seen a handful of times. This rearrangement joins TRBV6-5 to TRBJ2-3; D unresolved. Deletions cut 6 bases from V and 4 bases from J, with 20 bases between. The V gene's germline CDR1 is MNHEY and CDR2 SVGAGI. The CDR3 sequence is 16 residues long. CDR3 in DNA: TGTGCCAGCAGCATACTCGGCGGTCCGACCCCAGATACGCAGTATTTT. Translated, it gives CASSILGGPTPDTQYF.

This clonotype was detected a few times. The rearrangement links TRBV28 to TRBJ1-1; D is undetermined. V was cut by 2 bases and J by 1 base, with 5 bases left in between. This CDR3 is 13 amino acids long. Germline V gene data show CDR1 as MDHEN and CDR2 as SYDVKM. The CDR3 loop reads CASSLQSNTEAFF. In DNA, the CDR3 is TGTGCCAGCAGTTTACAATCGAACACTGAAGCTTTCTTT.

The CDR3 loop reads CASSLEGSSYNEQFF. CDR3 DNA sequence: TGCGCCAGCAGCTTGGAAGGGAGCTCCTACAATGAGCAGTTCTTC. This rearrangement joins TRBV5-1 to TRBJ2-1, with D tentatively TRBD2 (5 bases). Germline V lookup: CDR1 SGHRS, CDR2 YFSETQ. This CDR3 spans 15 amino acids. V lost 0 bases, J lost 0 bases, and 7 bases lay in between.

Many counts were recorded for this clonotype. This chain links TRBV6-5 with TRBJ2-7, with D possibly being TRBD2 (6 bases). The CDR3 is 14 amino acids. Germline assignment: CDR1 MNHEY and CDR2 SVGAGI. V was shortened by 5 bases and J by 7 bases, with 18 bases between the two germline ends. The DNA of the CDR3 is TGTGCCAGCAGTCCATACCTCGGGGGTTGGGAGCAGTACTTC. This encodes CASSPYLGGWEQYF.

This clonotype was counted between two and nine times. This chain uses TRBV5-1 with TRBJ1-3; D is uncertain. Germline CDR1 is SGHRS and CDR2 is YFSETQ. The CDR3 runs to 14 residues. Between the trimmed V and J ends, which lost 0 bases and 0 bases, there was a span of 4 bases. CDR3 residues: CASSLDSSGNTIYF. In DNA form, the CDR3 reads TGCGCCAGCAGCTTGGACAGCTCTGGAAACACCATATATTTT. Full variable domain (missing parts from reference TRBV5-1 and TRBJ1-3): KAGVTQTPRYLIKTRGQQVTLSCSPISGHRSVSWYQQTPGQGLQFLFEYFSETQRNKGNFPGRFSGRQFSNSRSEMNVSTLELGDSALYLCASSLDSSGNTIYFGEGSWLTVV.

In the case of this clonotype: One base away lies a much larger clone, so this may be a sequencing read error. The chain employs TRBV7-2 and TRBJ2-7, with D perhaps assigned TRBD1 or TRBD2 (6 bases each). The CDR3 totals 15 residues. V was shortened by 1 base and J by 6 bases, with 16 bases between the two germline ends. CDR1 SGHTA and CDR2 FQGNSA come from the germline V gene. The CDR3 sequence is CTSSLGGARHFEQYF. CDR3 nucleotides: TGTACCAGCAGCTTAGGGGGGGCCCGTCATTTCGAGCAGTACTTC.

This clonotype was seen only once. V and J are TRBV6-5 and TRBJ2-5, with TRBD1 identical over 8 bases. The germline gives CDR1 MNHEY, CDR2 SVGAGI. With V trimmed by 7 bases and J by 1 base, 5 bases remained unmatched. There are 14 residues in the CDR3. The CDR3 loop is CASTSDRAQETQYF. The CDR3 DNA reads as TGTGCCAGCACCTCGGACAGGGCCCAAGAGACCCAGTACTTC.

This clonotype has more than one count but fewer than ten. V is TRBV11-2 and J is TRBJ2-1; no definite D call. The CDR3 loop spans 14 amino acids. CDR1 SGHAT and CDR2 FQNNGV come from the germline V gene. V gave up 1 base and J gave up 5 bases, with 9 bases separating them. This CDR3 is CASSLALVDNEQFF. The CDR3 nucleotides read TGTGCCAGCAGCTTAGCCCTAGTTGACAATGAGCAGTTCTTC.

This clonotype was found a few times. The V and J genes are TRBV24-1 and TRBJ1-2; D is ambiguous. Trimming removed 4 bases from V and 4 bases from J, with 6 bases in between. The CDR3 has 12 amino acids. Germline lookup yields CDR1 KGHDR and CDR2 SFDVKD. The CDR3 reads CATSDLTYGYTF. As DNA, the CDR3 is TGTGCCACCAGTGACCTGACCTATGGCTACACCTTC.

The rearrangement links TRBV25-1 to TRBJ2-3; possibly TRBD2 for D (6 bases). Trimming took off 6 bases at V and 0 bases at J, with 25 bases between the two ends. This CDR3 region has 19 residues. CDR1 and CDR2 (germline): MGHDK, SYGVNS. The CDR3 DNA is TGTGCCAGCAGCGGATCATCCGGGGGTCCCCGCTCCAGCACAGATACGCAGTATTTT. This translates into CASSGSSGGPRSSTDTQYF.

The CDR3 reads CASSLEPFPDTQYF. The CDR3 bases are TGTGCCAGCAGCTTAGAACCATTCCCAGATACGCAGTATTTT. The V gene is TRBV7-6, the J gene TRBJ2-3, with no clear D. Looked up from germline, CDR1 is SGHVS and CDR2 is FNYEAQ. Trimming removed 1 base at V and 4 bases at J, with 9 bases between. CDR3 length: 14 amino acids.